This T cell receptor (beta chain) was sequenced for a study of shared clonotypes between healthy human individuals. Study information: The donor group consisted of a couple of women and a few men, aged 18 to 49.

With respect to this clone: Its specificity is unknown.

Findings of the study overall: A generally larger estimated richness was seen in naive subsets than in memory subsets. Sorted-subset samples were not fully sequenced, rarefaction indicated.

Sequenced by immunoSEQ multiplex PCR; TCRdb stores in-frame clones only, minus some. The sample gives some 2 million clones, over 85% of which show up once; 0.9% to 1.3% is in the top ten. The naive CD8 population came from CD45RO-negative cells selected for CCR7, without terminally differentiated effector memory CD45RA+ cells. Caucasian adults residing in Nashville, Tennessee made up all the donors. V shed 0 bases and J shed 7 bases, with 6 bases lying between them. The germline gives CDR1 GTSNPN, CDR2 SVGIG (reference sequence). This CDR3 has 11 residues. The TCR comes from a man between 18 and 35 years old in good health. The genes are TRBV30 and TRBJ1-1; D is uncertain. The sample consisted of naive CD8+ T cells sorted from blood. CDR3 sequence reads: CAWSVMDEAFF. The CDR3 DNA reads TGTGCCTGGAGTGTGATGGATGAAGCTTTCTTT.